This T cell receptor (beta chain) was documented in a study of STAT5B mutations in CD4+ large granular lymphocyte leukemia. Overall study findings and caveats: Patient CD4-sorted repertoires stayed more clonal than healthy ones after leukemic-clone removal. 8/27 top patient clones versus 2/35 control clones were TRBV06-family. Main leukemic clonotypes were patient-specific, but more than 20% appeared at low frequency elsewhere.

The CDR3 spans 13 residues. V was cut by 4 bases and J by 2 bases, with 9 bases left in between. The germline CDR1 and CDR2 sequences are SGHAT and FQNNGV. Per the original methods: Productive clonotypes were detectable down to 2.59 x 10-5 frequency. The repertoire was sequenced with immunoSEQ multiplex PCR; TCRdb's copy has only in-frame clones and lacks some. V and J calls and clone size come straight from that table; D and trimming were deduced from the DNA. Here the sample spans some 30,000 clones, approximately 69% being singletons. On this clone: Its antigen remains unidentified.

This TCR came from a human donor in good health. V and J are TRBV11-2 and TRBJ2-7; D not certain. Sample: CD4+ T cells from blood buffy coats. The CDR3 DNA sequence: TGTGCCAGCAGCTCGCCCGCTACCTACGAGCAGTACTTC. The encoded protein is CASSSPATYEQYF.